The 5 T cell receptor beta chains presented below share a single source sample, sequenced in a study of technical replicates of blood from several donors. Measured with immunoSEQ multiplex PCR; TCRdb has only the in-frame clones, and not every one. The repertoire holds about 70,000 clones, with around 97% as singletons. Sequencing was performed on T cells isolated from PBMCs. Source of these receptors: a human donor in good health.

This chain joins TRBV28 and TRBJ2-7, with 7 bases fitting TRBD2. V dropped 8 bases and J dropped 2; count of bases not matched to a gene: 0. Looked up from germline, CDR1 is MDHEN and CDR2 is SYDVKM. This CDR3 spans 11 amino acids. Here the CDR3 reads CASGRAYEQYF. The CDR3 DNA reads TGTGCCAGCGGGAGGGCCTACGAGCAGTACTTC.

The rearrangement links TRBV10-3 to TRBJ2-4; a possible D gene is TRBD2 (6 bases). Germline CDR1 reads ENHRY; CDR2 reads SYGVKD. Between the trimmed V and J ends, which lost 11 bases and 5 bases, there was a span of 16 bases. The CDR3 contains 13 residues. CDR3 amino acids: CAVGGHVQNIQYF. DNA for the CDR3: TGTGCCGTCGGAGGGCACGTACAAAACATTCAGTACTTC.

The rearrangement joins TRBV6-5 to TRBJ2-4, with TRBD2 identical over 7 bases. Germline lookup yields CDR1 MNHEY and CDR2 SVGAGI. The V and J ends lost 5 bases and 6 bases, in that order; junction bases with no gene match: 7. This CDR3 is 14 amino acids long. The CDR3 coding sequence is TGTGCCAGCAGTGAACCGGGGGGAGGAAACATTCAGTACTTC. Translating it yields CASSEPGGGNIQYF.

The chain carries TRBV10-3 and TRBJ2-1, with TRBD1 matching 11 bases. There are 15 residues in the CDR3. V dropped 4 bases and J dropped 7; count of bases not matched to a gene: 6. Germline-derived CDR1 and CDR2 are ENHRY and SYGVKD. CDR3: CAISGTGGAGNEQFF. The CDR3 DNA sequence: TGTGCCATCAGTGGGACAGGGGGCGCAGGGAATGAGCAGTTCTTC.

The DNA for the CDR3 is TGTGCCAGTTCAAGCGGGCCTGGGGACATTCAGTACTTC. It encodes CASSSGPGDIQYF. The chain links TRBV2 to TRBJ2-4, with D possibly being TRBD2 (6 bases). The CDR3 covers 13 residues. Trimming took off 9 bases at V and 8 bases at J, with 17 bases between the two ends. The V gene's germline CDR1 is SNHLY and CDR2 FYNNEI.